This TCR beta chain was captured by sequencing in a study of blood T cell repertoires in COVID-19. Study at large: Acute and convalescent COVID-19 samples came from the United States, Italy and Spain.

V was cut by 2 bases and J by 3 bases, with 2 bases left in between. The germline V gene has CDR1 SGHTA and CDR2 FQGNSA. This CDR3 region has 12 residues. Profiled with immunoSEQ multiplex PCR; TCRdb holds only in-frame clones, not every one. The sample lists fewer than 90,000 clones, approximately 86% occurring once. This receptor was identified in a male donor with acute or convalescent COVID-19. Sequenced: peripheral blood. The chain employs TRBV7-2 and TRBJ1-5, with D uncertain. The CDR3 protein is CASSLLNQPQHF. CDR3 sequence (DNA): TGTGCCAGCAGCTTACTCAATCAGCCCCAGCATTTT.